The rows below give T cell receptor beta chains drawn from one sample of a study of blood T cells in healthy people across ages. Each CDR3 protein is one row after TCRdb ran MiXCR on the 5' RACE reads. Of hundreds of thousands of distinct CDR3 sequences listed, about a fifth were seen once; the top ten hold around a fifth. Sequencing was carried out using blood. These receptors came from a man between 65 and 85 years old in good health. Both conserved end residues are part of each CDR3. The order of the fields is clone size, V gene, J gene, D gene, CDR3 length, CDR3 DNA, CDR3 protein. The D gene is left open where the match is weak. Size tells how often a clone was seen (once, few, many) or the class of an expanded clone, and some rows leave it out.

size: once; V: TRBV12-3/TRBV12-4; J: TRBJ2-3; D: -; length: 13; DNA: TGTGCCAGCACGCCGGAAGGCACAGATACGCAGTATTTT; CDR3: CASTPEGTDTQYF
size: -; V: TRBV5-1; J: TRBJ1-1; D: -; length: 14; DNA: TGCGCCAGCAGCTTGGTGGCAGGGGCGACTGAAGCTTTCTTT; CDR3: CASSLVAGATEAFF
size: -; V: TRBV25-1; J: TRBJ1-5; D: -; length: 15; DNA: TGTGCCAGCAGTGACAGGGGCGGGGGTGGACAGCCCCAGCATTTT; CDR3: CASSDRGGGGQPQHF
size: few; V: TRBV28; J: TRBJ2-7; D: -; length: 14; DNA: TGTGCCAGCAGTTTCACAGGGAGCTCCTACGAGCAGTACTTC; CDR3: CASSFTGSSYEQYF
size: few; V: TRBV20-1; J: TRBJ2-5; D: -; length: 15; DNA: TGCAGTGCTAGAGATTTGGGGGGTCGGGGAGAGACCCAGTACTTC; CDR3: CSARDLGGRGETQYF
size: few; V: TRBV5-6; J: TRBJ2-5; D: -; length: 14; DNA: TGTGCCAGCAGCTTGGCTCGATCCCTAGAGACCCAGTACTTC; CDR3: CASSLARSLETQYF
size: few; V: TRBV11-2; J: TRBJ1-2; D: -; length: 15; DNA: TGTGCCAGCAGCTTTGCCCTAGGGAGCTGGTATGGCTACACCTTC; CDR3: CASSFALGSWYGYTF
size: few; V: TRBV20-1; J: TRBJ2-3; D: TRBD2; length: 17; DNA: TGCAGTGCTAGAGGACTAGCGGGAGGGCTTAGCACAGATACGCAGTATTTT; CDR3: CSARGLAGGLSTDTQYF
size: -; V: TRBV12-3/TRBV12-4; J: TRBJ2-5; D: TRBD2; length: 15; DNA: TGTGCCAGCAGTTCCAGCGGGGGGTCCCAAGGGACCCAGTACTTC; CDR3: CASSSSGGSQGTQYF
size: -; V: TRBV5-1; J: TRBJ2-1; D: -; length: 15; DNA: TGCGCCAGCAGCCCATTTTATGACGGCTACAATGAGCAGTTCTTC; CDR3: CASSPFYDGYNEQFF
size: -; V: TRBV12-5; J: TRBJ2-3; D: -; length: 11; DNA: TGTGCTAGTGACCGGTCAGATACGCAGTATTTT; CDR3: CASDRSDTQYF
size: few; V: TRBV10-1; J: TRBJ2-7; D: TRBD1; length: 14; DNA: TGCGCCAGCAGTGCGGGACAGGGGGCGAAAGAGCAGTACTTC; CDR3: CASSAGQGAKEQYF
size: -; V: TRBV12-3/TRBV12-4; J: TRBJ2-1; D: -; length: 11; DNA: TGTGCCAGCAGTGAAAAGGGTGAGCAGTTCTTC; CDR3: CASSEKGEQFF
size: -; V: TRBV6-5; J: TRBJ2-1; D: -; length: 13; DNA: TGTGCCAGCCATCCGGAGACTAGTAATGAGCAGTTCTTC; CDR3: CASHPETSNEQFF
size: few; V: TRBV6-9; J: TRBJ2-5; D: TRBD2; length: 17; DNA: TGTGGCAGCAGTTATCCGAACACGGGGGGGCCCCAAGAGACCCAGTACTTC; CDR3: CGSSYPNTGGPQETQYF
size: -; V: TRBV7-2; J: TRBJ1-4; D: -; length: 14; DNA: TGTGCCAGCAGCCGGGGCAGTGGGGATGAAAAACTGTTTTTT; CDR3: CASSRGSGDEKLFF
size: few; V: TRBV7-3; J: TRBJ2-5; D: TRBD1; length: 15; DNA: TGTGCCAGCAGCAAGGGACAGGCGTACCAAGAGACCCAGTACTTC; CDR3: CASSKGQAYQETQYF
size: -; V: TRBV5-1; J: TRBJ2-5; D: -; length: 13; DNA: TGCGCCAGCAGCTTGGAGGGCCTGGGAACCCAGTACTTC; CDR3: CASSLEGLGTQYF
size: few; V: TRBV2; J: TRBJ1-4; D: -; length: 17; DNA: TGTGCCAGCAGTGTTTTCAGGGTAAAGGCAACTAATGAAAAACTGTTTTTT; CDR3: CASSVFRVKATNEKLFF
size: many; V: TRBV20-1; J: TRBJ2-4; D: -; length: 15; DNA: TGCAGTGCTAGCGTCAGGGTGATGTCTAAAAACATTCAGTACTTC; CDR3: CSASVRVMSKNIQYF
size: few; V: TRBV20-1; J: TRBJ2-2; D: -; length: 13; DNA: TGCGCGACCTCACTAGTGAACACCGGGGAGCTGTTTTTT; CDR3: CATSLVNTGELFF
size: -; V: TRBV29-1; J: TRBJ2-3; D: -; length: 14; DNA: TGCAGCGTTGAAAGGGGAAGGGCCACAGATACGCAGTATTTT; CDR3: CSVERGRATDTQYF
size: -; V: TRBV12-3/TRBV12-4; J: TRBJ1-1; D: -; length: 14; DNA: TGTGCCGGCAGTTTAGTTATTACGGTCACTGAAGCTTTCTTT; CDR3: CAGSLVITVTEAFF
size: few; V: TRBV12-3/TRBV12-4; J: TRBJ1-2; D: TRBD1; length: 16; DNA: TGTGCCAGCAGTTTAGTAGGGGGCGCAGGTACAAATGGCTACACCTTC; CDR3: CASSLVGGAGTNGYTF
size: -; V: TRBV29-1; J: TRBJ2-1; D: -; length: 12; DNA: TGCAGCGTTGCAGCAGGGAACAATGAGCAGTTCTTC; CDR3: CSVAAGNNEQFF
size: few; V: TRBV11-3; J: TRBJ2-7; D: TRBD1; length: 16; DNA: TGTGCCAGCAGCTTAGATCGGGACAGGGTAGTCCACGAGCAGTACTTC; CDR3: CASSLDRDRVVHEQYF
size: few; V: TRBV7-2; J: TRBJ2-6; D: TRBD1; length: 16; DNA: TGTGCCAGCAGCTTGGGACAGCCCTCTGGGGCCAACGTCCTGACTTTC; CDR3: CASSLGQPSGANVLTF
size: -; V: TRBV3-1; J: TRBJ1-1; D: -; length: 15; DNA: TGTGACAGCAGACCTACGAGTAGACGGAACACTGAAGCTTTCTTT; CDR3: CDSRPTSRRNTEAFF
size: few; V: TRBV6-5; J: TRBJ2-3; D: -; length: 14; DNA: TGTGCCAGCAGTTACGGTGGGACCACAGATACGCAGTATTTT; CDR3: CASSYGGTTDTQYF
size: few; V: TRBV29-1; J: TRBJ2-2; D: -; length: 14; DNA: TGCAGCGCCCAGAATGGGGGATTCAGCGGGGAGCTGTTTTTT; CDR3: CSAQNGGFSGELFF
size: -; V: TRBV18; J: TRBJ2-5; D: -; length: 13; DNA: TGTGCCAGCTCACCACCCTTTCCAGAGACCCAGTACTTC; CDR3: CASSPPFPETQYF
size: few; V: TRBV7-9; J: TRBJ1-4; D: -; length: 16; DNA: TGTGCCAGCAGCCCCCGGGGAGGAACAACTAATGAAAAACTGTTTTTT; CDR3: CASSPRGGTTNEKLFF
size: many; V: TRBV2; J: TRBJ2-4; D: -; length: 12; DNA: TGTGCCAGCAGTCCCAGTAGCGACATTCAGTACTTC; CDR3: CASSPSSDIQYF
size: -; V: TRBV5-1; J: TRBJ1-4; D: -; length: 15; DNA: TGCGCCAGCAGCAGGGACGCTTTGGAGAATGAAAAACTGTTTTTT; CDR3: CASSRDALENEKLFF
size: -; V: TRBV5-1; J: TRBJ2-1; D: TRBD2; length: 14; DNA: TGCGCCAGCAAGGGTAGCGGGAGGTGGAATGAGCAGTTCTTC; CDR3: CASKGSGRWNEQFF
size: -; V: TRBV5-1; J: TRBJ2-5; D: -; length: 15; DNA: TGCGCCAGCAGCTTGGAATCCCCGTACCAAGAGACCCAGTACTTC; CDR3: CASSLESPYQETQYF
size: -; V: TRBV27; J: TRBJ1-2; D: TRBD1; length: 14; DNA: TGTGCCAGCAGTAGGCAGACAGGGGAATATGGCTACACCTTC; CDR3: CASSRQTGEYGYTF
size: -; V: TRBV2; J: TRBJ2-4; D: -; length: 12; DNA: TGTGCCAGCAGCCCTACTAGGTCGCTTCAGTACTTC; CDR3: CASSPTRSLQYF
size: few; V: TRBV27; J: TRBJ1-4; D: -; length: 21; DNA: TGTGCCAGCAGTTTATCGATAATGGGCCTCGCAGGGCACGCAACTAACGAAAAACTGTTTTTT; CDR3: CASSLSIMGLAGHATNEKLFF
size: few; V: TRBV5-1; J: TRBJ2-1; D: -; length: 15; DNA: TGCGCCAGCATGGTTAGCGGAGTCTCCTACAATGAGCAGTTCTTC; CDR3: CASMVSGVSYNEQFF
size: few; V: TRBV12-3/TRBV12-4; J: TRBJ2-3; D: -; length: 11; DNA: TGTGCCAGCACCGCCCTAGGTGCGCAGTATTTT; CDR3: CASTALGAQYF
size: few; V: TRBV10-3; J: TRBJ2-7; D: -; length: 15; DNA: TGTGCCATCAGTGGAGGGGACACCGCCTCCTACGAGCAGTACTTC; CDR3: CAISGGDTASYEQYF
size: few; V: TRBV12-3/TRBV12-4; J: TRBJ2-7; D: -; length: 13; DNA: TGTGCCAGCAGTTTTGACAGGATCTACGAGCAGTACTTC; CDR3: CASSFDRIYEQYF
size: -; V: TRBV20-1; J: TRBJ2-3; D: -; length: 15; DNA: TGCAGTGCTAGAGATTCCCGGCCTAGCACAGATACGCAGTATTTT; CDR3: CSARDSRPSTDTQYF
size: many; V: TRBV12-3/TRBV12-4; J: TRBJ2-5; D: TRBD1; length: 16; DNA: TGTGCCAGCAGTTCCGGACAGGGGGCCAAGCAAGAGACCCAGTACTTC; CDR3: CASSSGQGAKQETQYF
size: -; V: TRBV5-1; J: TRBJ1-4; D: -; length: 14; DNA: TGCGCCAGCAGCTCCGGGACGGCGGGGGAAAAACTGTTTTTT; CDR3: CASSSGTAGEKLFF
size: -; V: TRBV12-3/TRBV12-4; J: TRBJ1-5; D: -; length: 14; DNA: TGTGCCAGCAGCAACACCTTAGGGTTTCAGCCCCAGCATTTT; CDR3: CASSNTLGFQPQHF
size: -; V: TRBV20-1; J: TRBJ1-2; D: -; length: 14; DNA: TGCAGTGCTCACCTTAACCAGGGGTCAGGTGGCTACACCTTC; CDR3: CSAHLNQGSGGYTF
size: -; V: TRBV29-1; J: TRBJ1-2; D: -; length: 11; DNA: TGCAGAGCTGGGGGGGCTCGTGGCTACACCTTC; CDR3: CRAGGARGYTF
size: many; V: TRBV20-1; J: TRBJ1-2; D: -; length: 14; DNA: TGCAGTGCTACCCGGGCAGGGTTTAACTATGGCTACACCTTC; CDR3: CSATRAGFNYGYTF
size: many; V: TRBV29-1; J: TRBJ2-1; D: -; length: 14; DNA: TGCAGCGTCCGGAGAGGTGCTGCCTACAATGAGCAGTTCTTC; CDR3: CSVRRGAAYNEQFF
size: few; V: TRBV5-1; J: TRBJ2-3; D: TRBD2; length: 15; DNA: TGCGCCAGCAGCCTATGGACTAGCAGGACAGATACGCAGTATTTT; CDR3: CASSLWTSRTDTQYF